This T cell receptor beta chain came from a study of OX40 agonist ivuxolimab in advanced cancers. Study-wide background: Dosing consisted of intravenous ivuxolimab at 0.01 to 10 mg/kg every 2 weeks.

Notes on this clone: Its antigen is unknown.

Profiling relied on immunoSEQ multiplex PCR, and the TCRdb table lists in-frame clones only, not all of them. Seen here are about 7,000 clones, 76% observed once, and the top ten hold approximately 37%. Regarding the study as a whole: CD8+ T cells showed, on average, more clonal expansion than CD4+ cells. Those patients achieving a partial response at 0.1-3.0 mg/kg showed among the lowest clonal expansion. At 0.1 to 3.0 mg/kg, clonal expansion of CD4+ and CD8+ blood T cells had occurred by week 6.

This receptor was identified in an adult with an advanced solid tumor such as melanoma, head and neck, liver or kidney cancer. Material: CD4+ or CD8+ T cells sorted from blood, obtained in a trial of the OX40 agonist ivuxolimab.

The CDR3, as DNA: TGTGCCAGCTCACCTAGGGTGGCGGACACCGGGGAGCTGTTTTTT. It is translated as CASSPRVADTGELFF. The V call is TRBV18, the J call TRBJ2-2; D uncertain. Germline V gene data show CDR1 as KGHSH and CDR2 as LQKENI. Deletions cut 3 bases from V and 3 bases from J, with 11 bases between. The CDR3 is 15 amino acids. Filled out from reference TRBV18 and TRBJ2-2, the complete variable domain reads NAGVMQNPRHLVRRRGQEARLRCSPMKGHSHVYWYRQLPEEGLKFMVYLQKENIIDESGMPKERFSAEFPKEGPSILRIQQVVRGDSAAYFCASSPRVADTGELFFGEGSRLTVL.